This TCR beta chain was sequenced for a study of regulatory and conventional T cells in RAG deficiency. General study results and limits: RAG-deficient patients showed markedly lower Shannon entropy and higher Simpson indices than control T-cell subsets. Omenn patients showed >75% Treg-Tconv overlap and shorter CDR3 lengths. Omenn syndrome and CID/AS patients had around 100-fold fewer unique Treg TCR beta sequences, versus approximately 10-fold elsewhere.

This table comes from immunoSEQ multiplex PCR, and its TCRdb copy is limited to in-frame clones, with some not included. The data hold around 30,000 clones, with 90% to 95% observed a single time. The V gene lost 2 bases and the J gene lost 5 bases, with 9 bases spanning the gap. Per germline, CDR1 MRHNA and CDR2 SNTAGT. This CDR3 has 13 amino acids. As for this clone: Its antigen is undetermined.

The sorted conventional CD4+ T cells were CD25-low and CD127-high, with genomic DNA sequenced. This sample was also put to use in a study of regulatory T cells. This second study notes: The PCR used 52 TRBV and 13 TRBJ primers. Regulatory T cells showed the strongest V-J pair restriction and V/J gene skewing among patient repertoires.

The chain uses TRBV6-4 and TRBJ1-1; D is perhaps TRBD1 (5 bases). The TCR was taken from a human donor in good health. Specimen: CD25- CD4+ T cells sorted from blood. The CDR3 loop reads CASSDDRRTEAFF. The CDR3 coding sequence is TGTGCCAGCAGTGACGACAGAAGAACTGAAGCTTTCTTT.